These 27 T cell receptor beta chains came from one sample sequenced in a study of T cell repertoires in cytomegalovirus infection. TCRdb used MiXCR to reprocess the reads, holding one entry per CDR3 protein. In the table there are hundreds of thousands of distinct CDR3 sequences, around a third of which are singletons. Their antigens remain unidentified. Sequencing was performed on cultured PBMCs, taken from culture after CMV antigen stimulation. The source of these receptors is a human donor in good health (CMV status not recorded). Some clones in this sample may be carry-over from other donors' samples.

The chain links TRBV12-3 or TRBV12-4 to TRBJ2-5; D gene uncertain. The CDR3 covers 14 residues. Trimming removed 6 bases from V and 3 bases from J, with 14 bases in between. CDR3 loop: CASRVAGGEETQYF. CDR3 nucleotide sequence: TGTGCCAGCAGGGTTGCAGGCGGAGAAGAGACCCAGTACTTC.

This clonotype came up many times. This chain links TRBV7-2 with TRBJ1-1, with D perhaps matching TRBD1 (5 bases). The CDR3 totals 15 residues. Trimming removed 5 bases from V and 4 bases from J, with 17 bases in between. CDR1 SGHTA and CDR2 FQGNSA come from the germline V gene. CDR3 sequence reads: CASSRNLGGGTEAFF. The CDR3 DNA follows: TGTGCCAGCAGCCGAAACCTTGGTGGGGGCACTGAAGCTTTCTTT.

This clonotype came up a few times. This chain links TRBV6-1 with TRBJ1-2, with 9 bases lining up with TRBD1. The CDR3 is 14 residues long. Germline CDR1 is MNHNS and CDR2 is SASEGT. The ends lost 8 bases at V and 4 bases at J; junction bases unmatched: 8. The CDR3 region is CASGRDRDRYGYTF. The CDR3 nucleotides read TGTGCCAGCGGTCGGGACAGGGACCGCTATGGCTACACCTTC.

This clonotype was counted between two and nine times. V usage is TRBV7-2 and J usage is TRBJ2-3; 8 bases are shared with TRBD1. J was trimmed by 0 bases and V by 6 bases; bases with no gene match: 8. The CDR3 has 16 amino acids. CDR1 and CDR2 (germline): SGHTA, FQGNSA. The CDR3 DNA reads TGTGCCAGCAGTCGACAGGGGCGTGCTAGCACAGATACGCAGTATTTT. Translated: CASSRQGRASTDTQYF.

CDR3 residues: CAISGGTSGGYEQYF. The CDR3 nucleotides are TGTGCCATCAGTGGGGGGACTAGCGGGGGCTACGAGCAGTACTTC. The rearrangement uses TRBV10-3 and TRBJ2-7, with 14 bases fitting TRBD2. The CDR3 totals 15 residues. In germline, CDR1 is ENHRY, CDR2 SYGVKD. Trimming removed 4 bases from V and 3 bases from J; junction bases left unmatched: 2.

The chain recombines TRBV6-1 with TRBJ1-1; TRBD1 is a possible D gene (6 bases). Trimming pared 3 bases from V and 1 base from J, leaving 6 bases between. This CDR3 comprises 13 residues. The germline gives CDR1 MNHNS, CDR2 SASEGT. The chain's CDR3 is CASSEGANTEAFF. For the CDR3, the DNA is TGTGCCAGCAGTGAGGGGGCGAACACTGAAGCTTTCTTT.

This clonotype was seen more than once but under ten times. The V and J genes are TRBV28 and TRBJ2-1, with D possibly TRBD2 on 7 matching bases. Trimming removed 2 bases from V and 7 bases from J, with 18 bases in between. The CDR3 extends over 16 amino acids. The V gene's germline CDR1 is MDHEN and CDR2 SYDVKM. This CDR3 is CASSLPEGGVPNEQFF. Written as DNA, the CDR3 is TGTGCCAGCAGTTTACCCGAGGGGGGGGTACCTAATGAGCAGTTCTTC.

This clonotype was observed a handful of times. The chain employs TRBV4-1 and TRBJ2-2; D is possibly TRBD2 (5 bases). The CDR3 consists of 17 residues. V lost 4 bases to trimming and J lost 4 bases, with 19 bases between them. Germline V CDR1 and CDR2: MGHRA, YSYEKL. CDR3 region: CASSLFLGPEGTGELFF. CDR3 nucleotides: TGCGCCAGCAGCCTCTTTCTTGGTCCCGAGGGCACCGGGGAGCTGTTTTTT.

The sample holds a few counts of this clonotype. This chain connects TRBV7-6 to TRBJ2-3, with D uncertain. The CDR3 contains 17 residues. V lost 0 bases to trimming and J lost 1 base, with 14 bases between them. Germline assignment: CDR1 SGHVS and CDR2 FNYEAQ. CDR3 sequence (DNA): TGTGCCAGCAGCTTAGCGGTGAATCTAGAGGGCACAGATACGCAGTATTTT. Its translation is CASSLAVNLEGTDTQYF.

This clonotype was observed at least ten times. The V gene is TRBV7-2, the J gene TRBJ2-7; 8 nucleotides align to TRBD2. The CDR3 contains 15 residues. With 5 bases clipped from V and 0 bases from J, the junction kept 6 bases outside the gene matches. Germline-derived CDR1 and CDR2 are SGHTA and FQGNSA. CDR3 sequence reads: CASSPAGTSSYEQYF. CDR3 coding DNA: TGTGCCAGCAGCCCCGCGGGGACTAGCTCCTACGAGCAGTACTTC.

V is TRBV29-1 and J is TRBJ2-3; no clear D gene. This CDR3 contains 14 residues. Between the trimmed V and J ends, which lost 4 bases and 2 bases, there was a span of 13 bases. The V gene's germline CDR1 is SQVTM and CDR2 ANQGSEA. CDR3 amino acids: CSVVGRLITDTQYF. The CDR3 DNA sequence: TGCAGCGTTGTTGGGCGGCTTATCACAGATACGCAGTATTTT.

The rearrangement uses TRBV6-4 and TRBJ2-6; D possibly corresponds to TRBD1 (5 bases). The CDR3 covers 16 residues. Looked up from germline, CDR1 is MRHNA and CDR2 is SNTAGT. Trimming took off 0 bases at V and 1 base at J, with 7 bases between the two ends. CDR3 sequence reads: CASSDSSGSGANVLTF. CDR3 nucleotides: TGTGCCAGCAGTGACTCGTCAGGGTCTGGGGCCAACGTCCTGACTTTC.

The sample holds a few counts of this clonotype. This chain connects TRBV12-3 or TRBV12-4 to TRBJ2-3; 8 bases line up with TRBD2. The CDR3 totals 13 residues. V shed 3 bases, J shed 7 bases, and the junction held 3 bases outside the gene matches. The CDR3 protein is CASSLAGGHTQYF. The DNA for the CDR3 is TGTGCCAGCAGTTTGGCGGGGGGACATACGCAGTATTTT.

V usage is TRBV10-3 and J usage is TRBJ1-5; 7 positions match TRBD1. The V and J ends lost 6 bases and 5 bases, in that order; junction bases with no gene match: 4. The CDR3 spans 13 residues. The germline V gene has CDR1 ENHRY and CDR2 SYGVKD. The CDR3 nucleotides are TGTGCCATCAGGGACAGGTACGATCAGCCCCAGCATTTT. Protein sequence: CAIRDRYDQPQHF.

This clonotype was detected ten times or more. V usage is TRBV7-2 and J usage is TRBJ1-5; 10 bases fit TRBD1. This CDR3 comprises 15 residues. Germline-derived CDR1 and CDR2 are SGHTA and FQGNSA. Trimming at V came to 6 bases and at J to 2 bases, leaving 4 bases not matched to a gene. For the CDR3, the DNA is TGTGCCAGCAGTACCGGGACAGGGGGCAATCAGCCCCAGCATTTT. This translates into CASSTGTGGNQPQHF.

This chain's CDR3 is CASSLALTGAVVGQFF. The CDR3, as DNA: TGTGCCAGCAGCTTAGCCCTAACCGGGGCCGTGGTTGGGCAGTTCTTC. The chain joins TRBV7-2 to TRBJ2-1, with D tentatively TRBD1 or TRBD2 (5 bases each). Trimming removed 0 bases at V and 12 bases at J, with 21 bases between. The germline V gene has CDR1 SGHTA and CDR2 FQGNSA. This CDR3 has 16 amino acids.

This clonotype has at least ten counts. The CDR3 loop is CASSLGQGGTPPQHF. The CDR3, as DNA: TGTGCCAGCAGTTTGGGACAGGGTGGGACCCCGCCCCAGCATTTT. The V call is TRBV12-3 or TRBV12-4, the J call TRBJ1-5; 9 bases fit TRBD1. This CDR3 has 15 residues. With V trimmed by 3 bases and J by 9 bases, 9 bases remained unmatched.

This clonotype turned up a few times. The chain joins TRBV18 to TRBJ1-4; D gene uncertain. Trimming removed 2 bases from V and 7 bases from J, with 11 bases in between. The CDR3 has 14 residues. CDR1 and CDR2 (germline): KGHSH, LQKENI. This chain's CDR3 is CASSPGRKSEKLFF. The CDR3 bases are TGTGCCAGCTCACCAGGGAGGAAGAGTGAAAAACTGTTTTTT.

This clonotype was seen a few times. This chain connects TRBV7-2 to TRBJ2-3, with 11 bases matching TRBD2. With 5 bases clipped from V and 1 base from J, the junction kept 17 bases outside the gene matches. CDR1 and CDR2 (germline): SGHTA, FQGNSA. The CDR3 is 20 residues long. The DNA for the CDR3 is TGTGCCAGCAGCCCTAAGGGTTCTAGCGGGGGGATCAGGGGCACAGATACGCAGTATTTT. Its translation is CASSPKGSSGGIRGTDTQYF.

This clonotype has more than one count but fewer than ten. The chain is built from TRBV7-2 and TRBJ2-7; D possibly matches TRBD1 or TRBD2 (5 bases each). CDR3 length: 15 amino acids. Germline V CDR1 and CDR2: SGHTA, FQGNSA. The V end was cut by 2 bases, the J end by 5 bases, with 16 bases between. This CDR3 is CASSLNGGFPNEQYF. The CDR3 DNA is TGTGCCAGCAGCTTAAATGGGGGATTTCCCAACGAGCAGTACTTC.

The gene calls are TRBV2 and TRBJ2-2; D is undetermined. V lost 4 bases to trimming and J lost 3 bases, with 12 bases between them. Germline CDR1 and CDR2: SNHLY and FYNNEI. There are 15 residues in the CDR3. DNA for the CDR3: TGTGCCAGCAGTGTGGTCGGTGGGGACACCGGGGAGCTGTTTTTT. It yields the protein CASSVVGGDTGELFF. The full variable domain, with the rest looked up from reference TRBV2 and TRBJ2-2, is EPEVTQTPSHQVTQMGQEVILRCVPISNHLYFYWYRQILGQKVEFLVSFYNNEISEKSEIFDDQFSVERPDGSNFTLKIRSTKLEDSAMYFCASSVVGGDTGELFFGEGSRLTVL.

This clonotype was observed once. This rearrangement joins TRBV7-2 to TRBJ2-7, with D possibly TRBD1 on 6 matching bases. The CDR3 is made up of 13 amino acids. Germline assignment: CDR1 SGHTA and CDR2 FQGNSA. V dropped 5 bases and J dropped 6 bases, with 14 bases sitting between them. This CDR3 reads CASSIQGNGEQYF. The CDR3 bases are TGTGCCAGCAGCATACAGGGTAATGGCGAGCAGTACTTC.

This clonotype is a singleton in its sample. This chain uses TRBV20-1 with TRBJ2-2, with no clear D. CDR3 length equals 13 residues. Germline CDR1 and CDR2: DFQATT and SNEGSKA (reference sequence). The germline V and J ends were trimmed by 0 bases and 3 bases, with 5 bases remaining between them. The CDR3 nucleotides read TGCAGTGCTAGAGATTTTGACACCGGGGAGCTGTTTTTT. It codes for CSARDFDTGELFF.

The CDR3 reads CASSRGQVGRNEQFF. In DNA, the CDR3 is TGTGCCAGCAGCCGAGGACAGGTTGGCAGGAATGAGCAGTTCTTC. The chain is built from TRBV4-2 and TRBJ2-1, with 7 bases aligning to TRBD1. The junction had 10 bases not matched to a gene; V was cut back by 4 bases and J by 7 bases. This CDR3 comprises 15 residues. Germline-derived CDR1 and CDR2 are LGHNA and YNFKEQ.

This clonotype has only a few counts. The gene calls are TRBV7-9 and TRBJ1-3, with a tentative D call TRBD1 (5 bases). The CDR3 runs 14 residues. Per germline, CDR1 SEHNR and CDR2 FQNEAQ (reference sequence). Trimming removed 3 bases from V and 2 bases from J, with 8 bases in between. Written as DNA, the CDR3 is TGTGCCAGCAGCTTCGGGACCGCTGGAAACACCATATATTTT. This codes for CASSFGTAGNTIYF.

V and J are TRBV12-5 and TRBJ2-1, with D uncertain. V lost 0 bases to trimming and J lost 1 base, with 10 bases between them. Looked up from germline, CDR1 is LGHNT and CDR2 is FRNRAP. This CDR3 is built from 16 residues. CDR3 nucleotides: TGTGCTAGTGGTTTGGTACTGGGCCCGTCCTACAATGAGCAGTTCTTC. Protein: CASGLVLGPSYNEQFF.

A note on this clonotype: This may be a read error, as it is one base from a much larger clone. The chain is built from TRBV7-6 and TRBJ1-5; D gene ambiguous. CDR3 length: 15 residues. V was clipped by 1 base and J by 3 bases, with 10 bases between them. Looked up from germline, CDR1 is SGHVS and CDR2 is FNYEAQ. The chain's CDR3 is CASSLEAGPNQPQHF. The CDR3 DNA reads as TGTGCCAGCAGCTTAGAGGCCGGCCCCAATCAGCCCCAGCATTTT.